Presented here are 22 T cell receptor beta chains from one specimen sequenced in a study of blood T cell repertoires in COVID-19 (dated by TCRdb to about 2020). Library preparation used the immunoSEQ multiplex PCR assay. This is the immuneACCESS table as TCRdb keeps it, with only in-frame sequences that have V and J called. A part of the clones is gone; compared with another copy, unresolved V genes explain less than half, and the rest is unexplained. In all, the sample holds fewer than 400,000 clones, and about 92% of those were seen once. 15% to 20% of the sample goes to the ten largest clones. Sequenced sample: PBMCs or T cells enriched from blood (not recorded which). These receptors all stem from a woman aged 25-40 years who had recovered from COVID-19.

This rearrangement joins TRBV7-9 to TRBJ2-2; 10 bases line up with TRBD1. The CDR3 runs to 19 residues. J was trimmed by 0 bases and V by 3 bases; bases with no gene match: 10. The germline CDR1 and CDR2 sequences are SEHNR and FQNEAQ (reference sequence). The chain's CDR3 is CASSLNKGTGASNTGELFF. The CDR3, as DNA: TGTGCCAGCAGCTTGAATAAAGGGACAGGGGCTTCGAACACCGGGGAGCTGTTTTTT.

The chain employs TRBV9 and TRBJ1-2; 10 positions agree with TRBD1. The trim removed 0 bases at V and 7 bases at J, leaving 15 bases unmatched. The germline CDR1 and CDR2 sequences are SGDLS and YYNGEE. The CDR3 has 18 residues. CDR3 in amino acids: CASSVGPLPDRGPGGYTF. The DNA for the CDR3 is TGTGCCAGCAGCGTAGGCCCGCTTCCCGACAGGGGGCCTGGTGGCTACACCTTC.

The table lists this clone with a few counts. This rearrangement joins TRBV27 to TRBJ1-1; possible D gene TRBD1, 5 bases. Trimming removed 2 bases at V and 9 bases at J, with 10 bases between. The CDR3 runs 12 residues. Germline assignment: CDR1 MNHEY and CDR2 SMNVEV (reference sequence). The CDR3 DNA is TGTGCCAGCAGTTTAGGTAGGGGAAAAGCTTTCTTT. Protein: CASSLGRGKAFF.

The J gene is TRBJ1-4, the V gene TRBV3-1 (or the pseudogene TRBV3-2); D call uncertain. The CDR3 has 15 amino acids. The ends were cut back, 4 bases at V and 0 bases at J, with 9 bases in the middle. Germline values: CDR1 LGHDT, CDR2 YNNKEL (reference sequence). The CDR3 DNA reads TGTGCCAGCAGCCGGGGAGATTCAACTAATGAAAAACTGTTTTTT. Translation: CASSRGDSTNEKLFF.

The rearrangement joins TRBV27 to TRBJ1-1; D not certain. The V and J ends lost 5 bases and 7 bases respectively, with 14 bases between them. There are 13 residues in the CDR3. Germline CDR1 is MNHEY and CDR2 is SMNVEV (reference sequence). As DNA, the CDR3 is TGTGCCAGCAGTCTCAGGCAGCATTATGAAGCTTTCTTT. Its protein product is CASSLRQHYEAFF.

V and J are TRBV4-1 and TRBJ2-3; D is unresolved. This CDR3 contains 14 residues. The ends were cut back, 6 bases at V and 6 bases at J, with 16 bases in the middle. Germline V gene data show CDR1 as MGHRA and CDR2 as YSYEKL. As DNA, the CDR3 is TGCGCCAGCAGAGATGTGGGCAGAAGGGATACGCAGTATTTT. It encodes CASRDVGRRDTQYF.

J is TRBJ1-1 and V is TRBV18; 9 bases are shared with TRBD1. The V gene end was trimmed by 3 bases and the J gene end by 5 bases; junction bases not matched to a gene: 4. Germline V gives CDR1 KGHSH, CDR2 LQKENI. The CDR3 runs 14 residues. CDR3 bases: TGTGCCAGCTCACCGCGGACAGGGGCGACTGAAGCTTTCTTT. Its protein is CASSPRTGATEAFF.

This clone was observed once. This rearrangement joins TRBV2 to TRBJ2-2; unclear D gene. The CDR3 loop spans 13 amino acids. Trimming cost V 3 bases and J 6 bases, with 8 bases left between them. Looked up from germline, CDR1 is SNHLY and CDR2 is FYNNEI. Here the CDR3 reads CASSDFESGELFF. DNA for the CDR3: TGTGCCAGCAGTGATTTTGAGTCCGGGGAGCTGTTTTTT. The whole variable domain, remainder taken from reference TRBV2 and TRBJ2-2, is EPEVTQTPSHQVTQMGQEVILRCVPISNHLYFYWYRQILGQKVEFLVSFYNNEISEKSEIFDDQFSVERPDGSNFTLKIRSTKLEDSAMYFCASSDFESGELFFGEGSRLTVL.

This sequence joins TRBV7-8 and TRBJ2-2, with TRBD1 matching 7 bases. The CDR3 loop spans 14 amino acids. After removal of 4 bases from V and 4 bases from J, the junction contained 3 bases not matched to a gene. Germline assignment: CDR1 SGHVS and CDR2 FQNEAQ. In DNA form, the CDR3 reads TGTGCCAGCAGCTCGGGACAGACCACCGGGGAGCTGTTTTTT. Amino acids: CASSSGQTTGELFF.

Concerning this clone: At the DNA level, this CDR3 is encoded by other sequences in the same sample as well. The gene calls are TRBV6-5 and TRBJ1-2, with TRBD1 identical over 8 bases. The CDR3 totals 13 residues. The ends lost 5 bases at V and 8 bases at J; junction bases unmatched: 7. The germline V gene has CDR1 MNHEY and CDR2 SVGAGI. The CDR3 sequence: CASSPQGAGGYTF. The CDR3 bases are TGTGCCAGCAGTCCCCAGGGGGCCGGGGGCTACACCTTC.

DNA of the CDR3: TGTGCCAGCAATACCCTCGGACAGGGGCCGAACACTGAAGCTTTCTTT. Protein sequence: CASNTLGQGPNTEAFF. This sequence joins TRBV28 and TRBJ1-1; 9 nucleotides align to TRBD1. The V segment lost 7 bases and the J segment 1 base; nucleotides outside the gene matches: 10. CDR1 and CDR2 from the germline V gene are MDHEN and SYDVKM. The CDR3 spans 16 residues.

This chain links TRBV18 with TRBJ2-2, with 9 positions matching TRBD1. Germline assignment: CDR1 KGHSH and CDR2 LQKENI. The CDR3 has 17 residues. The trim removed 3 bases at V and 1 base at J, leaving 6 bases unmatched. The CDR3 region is CASSPPRGQGNTGELFF. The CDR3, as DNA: TGTGCCAGCTCACCCCCAAGGGGACAGGGGAACACCGGGGAGCTGTTTTTT. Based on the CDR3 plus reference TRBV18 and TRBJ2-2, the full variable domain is NAGVMQNPRHLVRRRGQEARLRCSPMKGHSHVYWYRQLPEEGLKFMVYLQKENIIDESGMPKERFSAEFPKEGPSILRIQQVVRGDSAAYFCASSPPRGQGNTGELFFGEGSRLTVL.

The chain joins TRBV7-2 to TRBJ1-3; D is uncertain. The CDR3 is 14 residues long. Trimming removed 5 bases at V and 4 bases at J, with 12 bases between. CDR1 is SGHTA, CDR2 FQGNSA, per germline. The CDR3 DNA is TGTGCCAGCAGCCGGCCTGGGAGCGGAAACACCATATATTTT. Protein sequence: CASSRPGSGNTIYF.

CDR3 DNA sequence: TGCGCCAGCAGCCCGGAGACTAGCGGGACGGGAGAGACCCAGTACTTC. Protein product: CASSPETSGTGETQYF. The chain joins TRBV5-1 to TRBJ2-5, with TRBD2 matching 11 bases. The CDR3 is 16 residues long. CDR1 and CDR2 from the germline V gene are SGHRS and YFSETQ. V was clipped by 4 bases and J by 4 bases; unmatched bases: 9. Full variable domain (missing parts from reference TRBV5-1 and TRBJ2-5): KAGVTQTPRYLIKTRGQQVTLSCSPISGHRSVSWYQQTPGQGLQFLFEYFSETQRNKGNFPGRFSGRQFSNSRSEMNVSTLELGDSALYLCASSPETSGTGETQYFGPGTRLLVL.

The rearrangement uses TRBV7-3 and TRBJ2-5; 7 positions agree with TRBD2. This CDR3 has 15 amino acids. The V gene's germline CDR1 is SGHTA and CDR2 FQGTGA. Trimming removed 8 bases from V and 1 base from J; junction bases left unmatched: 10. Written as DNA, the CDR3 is TGTGCCAGCGGCGCATGGGGAGGGCTCCAAGAGACCCAGTACTTC. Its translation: CASGAWGGLQETQYF.

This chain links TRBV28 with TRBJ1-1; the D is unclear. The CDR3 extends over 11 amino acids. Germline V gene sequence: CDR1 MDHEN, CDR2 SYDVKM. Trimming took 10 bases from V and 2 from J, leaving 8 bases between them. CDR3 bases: TGTGCCACCTCAGGAAACACTGAAGCTTTCTTT. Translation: CATSGNTEAFF. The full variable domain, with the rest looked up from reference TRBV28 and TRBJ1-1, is DVKVTQSSRYLVKRTGEKVFLECVQDMDHENMFWYRQDPGLGLRLIYFSYDVKMKEKGDIPEGYSVSREKKERFSLILESASTNQTSMYLCATSGNTEAFFGQGTRLTVV.

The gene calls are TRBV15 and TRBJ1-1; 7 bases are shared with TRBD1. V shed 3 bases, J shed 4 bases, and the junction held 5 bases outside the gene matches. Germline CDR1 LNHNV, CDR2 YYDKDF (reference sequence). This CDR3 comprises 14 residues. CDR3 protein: CATSRAQGGTEAFF. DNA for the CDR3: TGTGCCACCAGCAGGGCTCAGGGGGGCACTGAAGCTTTCTTT.

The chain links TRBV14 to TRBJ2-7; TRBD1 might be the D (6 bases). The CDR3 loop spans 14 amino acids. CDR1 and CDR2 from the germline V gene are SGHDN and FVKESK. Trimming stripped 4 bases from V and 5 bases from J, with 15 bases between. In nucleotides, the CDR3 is TGTGCCAGCAGCCGAATCACAGGGTTGGACGAGCAGTACTTC. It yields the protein CASSRITGLDEQYF.

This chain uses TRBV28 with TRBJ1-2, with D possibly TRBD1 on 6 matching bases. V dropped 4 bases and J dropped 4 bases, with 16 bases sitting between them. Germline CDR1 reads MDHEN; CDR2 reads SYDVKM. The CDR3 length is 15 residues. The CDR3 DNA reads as TGTGCCAGCAGTTCTACCGGACAGTTGGCCTATGGCTACACCTTC. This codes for CASSSTGQLAYGYTF.

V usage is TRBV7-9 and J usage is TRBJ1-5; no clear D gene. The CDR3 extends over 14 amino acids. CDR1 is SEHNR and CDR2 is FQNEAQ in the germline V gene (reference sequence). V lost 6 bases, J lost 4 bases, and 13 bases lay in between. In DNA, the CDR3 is TGTGCCAGCAGGGGAGGAGCCCTTAATCAGCCCCAGCATTTT. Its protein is CASRGGALNQPQHF.

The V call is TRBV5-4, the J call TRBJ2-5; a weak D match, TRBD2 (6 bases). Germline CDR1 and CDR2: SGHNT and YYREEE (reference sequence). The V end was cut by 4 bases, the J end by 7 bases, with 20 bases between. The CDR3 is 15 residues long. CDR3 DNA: TGTGCCAGCAGCGCGTCCGGGCGAGGGGAGGTGACCCAGTACTTC. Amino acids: CASSASGRGEVTQYF.

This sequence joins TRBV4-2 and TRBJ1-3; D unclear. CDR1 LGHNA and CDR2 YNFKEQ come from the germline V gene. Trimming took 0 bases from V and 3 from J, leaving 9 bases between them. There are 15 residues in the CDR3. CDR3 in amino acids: CASSQELGGGNTIYF. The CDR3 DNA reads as TGTGCCAGCAGCCAAGAACTAGGAGGTGGAAACACCATATATTTT.